This T cell receptor beta chain was sequenced for a study of post-analysis software for immune sequencing data. Study background: Recorded subtypes: relapsing-remitting, secondary progressive, progressive-relapsing; some patients unannotated. General study points: Same-batch preparations were strongly co-clustered by F measure. Controls' normalized Chao1 diversity significantly exceeded that of multiple sclerosis patients. Patients carried roughly five TRBV segments more frequently than controls did, and TRBV5-6, TRBV5-1 and TRBV20-1 were among them.

To note about this clonotype: Its antigen is unknown.

Incorporated into the TCR beta cDNA libraries were unique molecular identifiers, which served to reduce PCR and sequencing biases. It was from approximately 0.91 to 9.4 million T cells that about 540,000 cDNA molecules came. TCRdb re-analysed the PCR reads in MiXCR, keeping a single row per CDR3 protein. Of 380,000 or so distinct CDR3 sequences listed, about a third are singletons. Trimming took 4 bases from V and 2 from J, leaving 15 bases between them. The germline CDR1 and CDR2 sequences are SGDLS and YYNGEE. This CDR3 is 16 amino acids long. This receptor was taken from a girl aged 10-17 years with multiple sclerosis. Sequenced: blood. The rearrangement uses TRBV9 and TRBJ2-2; D may correspond to TRBD1 or TRBD2 (6 bases each). CDR3 nucleotide sequence: TGTGCCAGCAGCTCCACTGGGGGGCATAACACCGGGGAGCTGTTTTTT. Translation gives CASSSTGGHNTGELFF.